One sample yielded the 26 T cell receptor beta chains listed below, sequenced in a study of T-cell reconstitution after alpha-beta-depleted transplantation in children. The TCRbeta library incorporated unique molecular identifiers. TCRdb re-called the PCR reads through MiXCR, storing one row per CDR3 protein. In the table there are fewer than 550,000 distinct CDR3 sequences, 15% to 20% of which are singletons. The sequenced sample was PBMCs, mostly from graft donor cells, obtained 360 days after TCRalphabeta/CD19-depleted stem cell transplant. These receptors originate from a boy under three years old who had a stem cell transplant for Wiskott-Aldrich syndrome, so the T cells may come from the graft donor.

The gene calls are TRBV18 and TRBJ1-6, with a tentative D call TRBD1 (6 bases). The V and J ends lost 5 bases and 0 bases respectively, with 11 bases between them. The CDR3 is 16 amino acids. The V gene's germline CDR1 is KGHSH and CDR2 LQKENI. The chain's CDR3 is CASSNRVSSYNSPLHF. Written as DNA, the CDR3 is TGTGCCAGCTCAAACAGGGTCAGCTCCTATAATTCACCCCTCCACTTT.

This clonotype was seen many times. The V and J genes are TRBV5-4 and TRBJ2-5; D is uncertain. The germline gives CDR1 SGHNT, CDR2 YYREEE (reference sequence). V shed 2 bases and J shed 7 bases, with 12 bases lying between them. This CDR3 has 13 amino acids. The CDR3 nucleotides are TGTGCCAGCAGCTTATCCCGACCAGGGACCCAGTACTTC. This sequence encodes CASSLSRPGTQYF.

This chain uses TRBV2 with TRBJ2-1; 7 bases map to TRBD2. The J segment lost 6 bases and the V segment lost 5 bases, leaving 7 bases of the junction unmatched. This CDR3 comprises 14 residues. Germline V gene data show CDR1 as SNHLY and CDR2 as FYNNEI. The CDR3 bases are TGTGCCAGCAGTAATAGCGGGCCGCGCAATGAGCAGTTCTTC. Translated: CASSNSGPRNEQFF.

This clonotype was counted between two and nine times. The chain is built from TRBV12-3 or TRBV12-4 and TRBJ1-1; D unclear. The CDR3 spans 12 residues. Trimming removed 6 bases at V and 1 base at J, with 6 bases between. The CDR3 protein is CASRRENTEAFF. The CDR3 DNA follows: TGTGCCAGCAGGCGAGAGAACACTGAAGCTTTCTTT.

CDR3 sequence (DNA): TGCGCCAGCAGCCTGATAGCCGGGACAGGGTCATACGAGCAGTACTTC. The encoded protein is CASSLIAGTGSYEQYF. The chain is built from TRBV4-1 and TRBJ2-7, with 9 positions matching TRBD1. The CDR3 has 16 amino acids. Looked up from germline, CDR1 is MGHRA and CDR2 is YSYEKL. V lost 4 bases, J lost 4 bases, and 11 bases stayed unmatched.

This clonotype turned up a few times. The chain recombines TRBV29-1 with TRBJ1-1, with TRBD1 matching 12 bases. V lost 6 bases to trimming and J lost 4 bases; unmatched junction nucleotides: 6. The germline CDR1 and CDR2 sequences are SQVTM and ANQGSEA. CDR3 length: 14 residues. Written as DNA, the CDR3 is TGCAGCGTAGGGACAGGGGGCCTTCGCACTGAAGCTTTCTTT. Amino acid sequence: CSVGTGGLRTEAFF.

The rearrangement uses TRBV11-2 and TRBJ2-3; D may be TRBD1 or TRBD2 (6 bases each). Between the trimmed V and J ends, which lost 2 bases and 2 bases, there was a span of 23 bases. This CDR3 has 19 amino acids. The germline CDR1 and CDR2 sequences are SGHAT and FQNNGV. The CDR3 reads CASSLIRRGKGHYTDTQYF. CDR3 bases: TGTGCCAGCAGCTTAATTCGGAGGGGGAAGGGACACTACACAGATACGCAGTATTTT.

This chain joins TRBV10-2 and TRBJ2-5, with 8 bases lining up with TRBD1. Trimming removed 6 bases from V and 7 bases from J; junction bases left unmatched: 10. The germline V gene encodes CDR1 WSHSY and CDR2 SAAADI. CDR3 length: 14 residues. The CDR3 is CASSVRGLTATQYF. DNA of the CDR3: TGCGCCAGCAGCGTCAGGGGGCTGACAGCGACCCAGTACTTC.

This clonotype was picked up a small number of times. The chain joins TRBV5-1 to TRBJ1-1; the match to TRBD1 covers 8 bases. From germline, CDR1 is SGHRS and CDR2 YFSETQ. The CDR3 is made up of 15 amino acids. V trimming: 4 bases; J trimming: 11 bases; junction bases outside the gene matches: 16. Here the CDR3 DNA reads TGCGCCAGCAGCGTAGGACAGGGAGGTTTTCATGAGGCTTTCTTT. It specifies CASSVGQGGFHEAFF.

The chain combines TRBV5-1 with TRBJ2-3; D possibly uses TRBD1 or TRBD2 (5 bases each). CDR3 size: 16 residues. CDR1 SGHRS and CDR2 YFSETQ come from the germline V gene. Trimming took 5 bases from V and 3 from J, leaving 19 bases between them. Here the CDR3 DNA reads TGCGCCAGCAGTGTTGGATGGGGGATGTCTACAGATACGCAGTATTTT. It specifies CASSVGWGMSTDTQYF.

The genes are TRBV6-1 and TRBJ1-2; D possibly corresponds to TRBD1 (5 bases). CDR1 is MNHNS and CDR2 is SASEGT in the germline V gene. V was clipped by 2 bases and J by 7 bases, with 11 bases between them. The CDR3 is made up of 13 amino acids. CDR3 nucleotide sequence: TGTGCCAGCAGTGAATGGGGGGAGAGTGGCTACACCTTC. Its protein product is CASSEWGESGYTF.

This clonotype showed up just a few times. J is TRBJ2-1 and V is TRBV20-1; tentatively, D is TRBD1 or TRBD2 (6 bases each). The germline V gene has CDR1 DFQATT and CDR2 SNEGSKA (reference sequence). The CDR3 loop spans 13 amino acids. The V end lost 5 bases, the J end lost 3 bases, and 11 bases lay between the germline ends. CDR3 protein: CSAHGGGYNEQFF. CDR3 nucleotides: TGCAGTGCTCACGGAGGGGGCTACAATGAGCAGTTCTTC.

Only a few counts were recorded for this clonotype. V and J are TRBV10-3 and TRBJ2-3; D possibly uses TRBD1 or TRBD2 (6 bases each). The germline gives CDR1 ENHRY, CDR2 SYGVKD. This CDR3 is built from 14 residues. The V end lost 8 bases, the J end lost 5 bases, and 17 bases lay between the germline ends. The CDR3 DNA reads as TGTGCCATCGGGCACTTTGGGGGGCGAGATACGCAGTATTTT. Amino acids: CAIGHFGGRDTQYF.

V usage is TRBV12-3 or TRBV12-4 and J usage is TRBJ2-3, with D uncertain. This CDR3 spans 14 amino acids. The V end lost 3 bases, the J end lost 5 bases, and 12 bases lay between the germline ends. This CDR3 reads CASSFNWVKDTQYF. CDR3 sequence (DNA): TGTGCCAGCAGTTTTAACTGGGTAAAAGATACGCAGTATTTT.

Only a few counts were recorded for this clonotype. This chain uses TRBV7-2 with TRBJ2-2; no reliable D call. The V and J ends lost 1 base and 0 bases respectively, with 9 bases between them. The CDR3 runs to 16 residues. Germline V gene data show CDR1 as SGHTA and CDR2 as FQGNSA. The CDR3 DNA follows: TGTGCCAGCAGCTTAGAGATCAGCACGAACACCGGGGAGCTGTTTTTT. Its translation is CASSLEISTNTGELFF.

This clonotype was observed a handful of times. In DNA, the CDR3 is TGTGCCAGCACCCTATCGGGGTCTTCTGGAAACACCATATATTTT. Translated: CASTLSGSSGNTIYF. The V and J genes are TRBV6-1 and TRBJ1-3; D call uncertain. The CDR3 is 15 residues long. Trimming took off 7 bases at V and 1 base at J, with 14 bases between the two ends. Germline loops: CDR1 MNHNS, CDR2 SASEGT.

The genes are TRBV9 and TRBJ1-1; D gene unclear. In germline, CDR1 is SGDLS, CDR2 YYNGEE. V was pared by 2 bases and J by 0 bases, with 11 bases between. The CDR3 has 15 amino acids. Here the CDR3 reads CASSVGQALNTEAFF. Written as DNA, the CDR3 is TGTGCCAGCAGCGTTGGGCAGGCACTGAACACTGAAGCTTTCTTT.

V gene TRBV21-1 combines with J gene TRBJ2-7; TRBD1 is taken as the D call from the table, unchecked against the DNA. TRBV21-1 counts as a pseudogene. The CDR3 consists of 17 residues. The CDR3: CASSKGNWTPPTYEQYF. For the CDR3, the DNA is TGTGCCAGCAGCAAAGGGAATTGGACACCGCCTACCTACGAGCAGTACTTC.

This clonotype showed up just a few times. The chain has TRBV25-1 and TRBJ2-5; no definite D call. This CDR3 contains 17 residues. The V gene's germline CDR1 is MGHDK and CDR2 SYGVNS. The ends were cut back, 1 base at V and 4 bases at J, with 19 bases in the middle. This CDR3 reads CASSELGVYRWRETQYF. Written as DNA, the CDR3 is TGTGCCAGCAGTGAATTAGGAGTTTATCGATGGCGAGAGACCCAGTACTTC.

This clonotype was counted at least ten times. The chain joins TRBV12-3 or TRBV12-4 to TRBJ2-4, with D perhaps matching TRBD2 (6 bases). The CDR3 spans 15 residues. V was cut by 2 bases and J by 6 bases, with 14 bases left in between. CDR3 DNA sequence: TGTGCCAGCAGTTTATGGGGGGTGGTCGGAAACATTCAGTACTTC. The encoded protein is CASSLWGVVGNIQYF.

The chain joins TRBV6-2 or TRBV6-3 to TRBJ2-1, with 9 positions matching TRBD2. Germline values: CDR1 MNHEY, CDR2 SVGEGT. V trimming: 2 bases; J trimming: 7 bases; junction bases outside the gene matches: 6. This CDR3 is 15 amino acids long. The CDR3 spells CASSYGGRALNEQFF. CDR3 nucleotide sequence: TGTGCCAGCAGTTACGGCGGGAGGGCTCTAAATGAGCAGTTCTTC.

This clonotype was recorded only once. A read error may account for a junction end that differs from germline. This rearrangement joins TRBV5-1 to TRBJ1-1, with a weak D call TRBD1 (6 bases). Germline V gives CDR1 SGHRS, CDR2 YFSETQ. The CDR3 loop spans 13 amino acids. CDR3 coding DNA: TGCGCCAGCAGCTTTCAGGGGAACACTGAAGCTCTCTTT. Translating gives CASSFQGNTEALF.

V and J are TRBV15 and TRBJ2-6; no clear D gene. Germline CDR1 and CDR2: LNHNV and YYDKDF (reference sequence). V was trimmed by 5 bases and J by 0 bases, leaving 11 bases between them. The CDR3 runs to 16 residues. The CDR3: CATSEQSVSGANVLTF. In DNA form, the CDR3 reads TGTGCCACCAGCGAACAATCAGTCTCTGGGGCCAACGTCCTGACTTTC.

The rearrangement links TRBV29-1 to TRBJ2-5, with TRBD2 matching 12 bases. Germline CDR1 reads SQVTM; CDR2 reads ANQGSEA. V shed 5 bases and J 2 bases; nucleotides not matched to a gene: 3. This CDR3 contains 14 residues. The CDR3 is CSVFGLAGQETQYF. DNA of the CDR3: TGCAGCGTTTTTGGACTAGCGGGACAAGAGACCCAGTACTTC. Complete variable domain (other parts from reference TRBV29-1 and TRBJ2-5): SAVISQKPSRDICQRGTSLTIQCQVDSQVTMMFWYRQQPGQSLTLIATANQGSEATYESGFVIDKFPISRPNLTFSTLTVSNMSPEDSSIYLCSVFGLAGQETQYFGPGTRLLVL.

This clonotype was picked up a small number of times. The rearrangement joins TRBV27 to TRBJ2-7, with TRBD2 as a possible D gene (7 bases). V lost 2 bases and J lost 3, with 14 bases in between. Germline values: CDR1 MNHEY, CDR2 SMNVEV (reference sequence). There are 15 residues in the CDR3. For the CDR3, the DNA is TGTGCCAGCAGTTTACACGGGGGGCAGATCTACGAGCAGTACTTC. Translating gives CASSLHGGQIYEQYF.

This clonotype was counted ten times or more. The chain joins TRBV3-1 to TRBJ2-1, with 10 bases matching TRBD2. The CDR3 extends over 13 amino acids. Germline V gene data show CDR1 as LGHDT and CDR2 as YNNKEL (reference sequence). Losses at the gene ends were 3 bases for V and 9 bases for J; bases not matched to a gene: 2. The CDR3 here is CASSQGLALEQFF. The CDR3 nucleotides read TGTGCCAGCAGCCAGGGACTAGCGCTTGAGCAGTTCTTC.